This T cell receptor (beta chain) is drawn from a study of chemoradiotherapy in HPV16-positive cancers. Study-wide background: Functional T-cell assays on a couple of HPV16-positive patients' cells defined candidate HPV-specific clones and common TCR motifs.

The CDR3 spans 16 residues. Trimming took 2 bases from V and 7 from J; bases not matched to a gene: 10. Per the germline V gene, CDR1 is MNHEY and CDR2 is SMNVEV (reference sequence). Study conclusions and caveats: HPV-responsive T-cell expansion during chemoradiotherapy was linked to improved recurrence-free survival in HPV16-positive patients.

Notes on this clone: Antigen unknown.

The repertoire was sequenced with immunoSEQ multiplex PCR; TCRdb's copy has only in-frame clones and lacks some. This table has several thousand clones, around 94% appearing once. The TCR originated in a human donor with HPV-associated anogenital cancer. The rearrangement uses TRBV27 and TRBJ2-1, with 8 bases fitting TRBD2. This material was acquired from a patient who underwent chemoradiotherapy. The CDR3 loop reads CASSLRAGGVRNEQFF. For the CDR3, the DNA is TGTGCCAGCAGTTTAAGGGCGGGGGGCGTTAGGAATGAGCAGTTCTTC.